This T cell receptor beta chain was identified during a study of T-cell reconstitution after alpha-beta-depleted transplantation in children. On this clonotype itself: Antigen unknown.

The germline V gene encodes CDR1 LGHNA and CDR2 YSLEER. There are 15 residues in the CDR3. V dropped 6 bases and J dropped 7 bases, with 19 bases sitting between them. Molecular barcoding with unique molecular identifiers was used for the TCRbeta library. Each CDR3 protein is one row after TCRdb ran MiXCR on the PCR reads. This table holds roughly 100,000 distinct CDR3 sequences, around 7% found once. The study's findings and limits: About two months after transplant, alpha-beta T cells reportedly came from several hundred expanded graft clones. High day-60 TCRbeta diversity in some patients came from surviving recipient T cells and thymic progenitors. Counts and diversity of T cells one year after transplant came mostly from newly produced T cells.

This rearrangement joins TRBV4-3 to TRBJ2-1, with D tentatively TRBD2 (5 bases). This specimen was PBMCs, taken before TCRalphabeta/CD19-depleted stem cell transplant. The receptor was isolated from a boy aged 2 to 10 with acute lymphoblastic leukemia, due to receive a stem cell transplant. The CDR3 DNA reads TGCGCCAGCAGTTCCAGGCCGGACTTAGGTAATGAGCAGTTCTTC. It specifies CASSSRPDLGNEQFF.